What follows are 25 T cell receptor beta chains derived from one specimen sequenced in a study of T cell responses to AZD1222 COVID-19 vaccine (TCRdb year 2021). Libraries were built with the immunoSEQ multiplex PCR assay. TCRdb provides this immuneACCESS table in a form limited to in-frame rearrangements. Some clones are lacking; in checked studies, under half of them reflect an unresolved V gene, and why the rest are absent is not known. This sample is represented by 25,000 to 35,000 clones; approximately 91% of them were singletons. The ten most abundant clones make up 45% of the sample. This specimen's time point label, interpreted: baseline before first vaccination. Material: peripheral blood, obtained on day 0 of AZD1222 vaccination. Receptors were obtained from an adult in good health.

CDR3 residues: CAWSRVIETQYF. In DNA form, the CDR3 reads TGTGCCTGGAGCAGGGTCATCGAGACCCAGTACTTC. The V gene is TRBV30, the J gene TRBJ2-5, with a weak D call TRBD1 (5 bases). Trimming stripped 3 bases from V and 5 bases from J, with 10 bases between. The germline CDR1 and CDR2 sequences are GTSNPN and SVGIG (reference sequence). This CDR3 is built from 12 residues.

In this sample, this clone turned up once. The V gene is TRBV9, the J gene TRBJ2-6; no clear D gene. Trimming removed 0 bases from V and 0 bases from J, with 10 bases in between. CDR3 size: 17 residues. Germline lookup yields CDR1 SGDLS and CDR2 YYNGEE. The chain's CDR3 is CASSVGPANSGANVLTF. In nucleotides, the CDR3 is TGTGCCAGCAGCGTAGGGCCAGCCAACTCTGGGGCCAACGTCCTGACTTTC.

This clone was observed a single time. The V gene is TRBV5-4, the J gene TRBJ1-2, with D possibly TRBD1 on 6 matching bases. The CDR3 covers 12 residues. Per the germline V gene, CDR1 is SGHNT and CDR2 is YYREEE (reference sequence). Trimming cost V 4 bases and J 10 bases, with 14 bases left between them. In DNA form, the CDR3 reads TGTGCCAGCAGCCCTCTTACAGGGCCCTACACCTTC. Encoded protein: CASSPLTGPYTF.

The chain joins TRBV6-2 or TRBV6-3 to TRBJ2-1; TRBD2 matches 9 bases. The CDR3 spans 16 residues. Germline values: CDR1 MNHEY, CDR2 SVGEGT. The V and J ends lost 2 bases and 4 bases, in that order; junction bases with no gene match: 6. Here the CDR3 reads CASSYGSGGPYNEQFF. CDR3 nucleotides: TGTGCCAGCAGTTACGGGAGCGGGGGGCCATACAATGAGCAGTTCTTC.

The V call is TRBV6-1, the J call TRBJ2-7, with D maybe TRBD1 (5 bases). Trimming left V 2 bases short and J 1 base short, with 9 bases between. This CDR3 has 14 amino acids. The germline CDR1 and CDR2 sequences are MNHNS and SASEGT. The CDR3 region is CASSELQVSYEQYF. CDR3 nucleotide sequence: TGTGCCAGCAGTGAACTACAGGTTTCCTACGAGCAGTACTTC.

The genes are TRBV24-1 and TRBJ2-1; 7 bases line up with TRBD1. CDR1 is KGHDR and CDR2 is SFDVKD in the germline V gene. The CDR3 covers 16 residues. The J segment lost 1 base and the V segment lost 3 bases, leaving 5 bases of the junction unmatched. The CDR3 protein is CATSDRDSRSYNEQFF. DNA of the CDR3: TGTGCCACCAGTGATCGGGACAGCCGATCCTACAATGAGCAGTTCTTC.

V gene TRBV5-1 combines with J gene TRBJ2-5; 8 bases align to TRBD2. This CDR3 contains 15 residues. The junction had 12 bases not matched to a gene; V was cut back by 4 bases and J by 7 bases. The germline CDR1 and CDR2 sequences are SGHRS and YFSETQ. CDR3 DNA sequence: TGCGCCAGCAGCGTTCTCGGACTAGCTTCAGGGACCCAGTACTTC. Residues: CASSVLGLASGTQYF.

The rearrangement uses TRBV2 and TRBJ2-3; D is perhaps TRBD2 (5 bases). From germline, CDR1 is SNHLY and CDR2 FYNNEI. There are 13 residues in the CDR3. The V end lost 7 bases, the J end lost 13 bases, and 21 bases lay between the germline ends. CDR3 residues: CASTYLASPAEYF. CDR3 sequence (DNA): TGTGCCAGCACTTACCTAGCCTCCCCCGCGGAGTATTTT.

The CDR3 reads CASSPSGGGYGYTF. CDR3 bases: TGTGCCAGCAGCCCCTCAGGGGGCGGCTATGGCTACACCTTC. The chain joins TRBV7-9 to TRBJ1-2; 8 bases align to TRBD1. V lost 5 bases, J lost 4 bases, and 6 bases stayed unmatched. The CDR3 sequence is 14 residues long. CDR1 and CDR2 (germline): SEHNR, FQNEAQ (reference sequence).

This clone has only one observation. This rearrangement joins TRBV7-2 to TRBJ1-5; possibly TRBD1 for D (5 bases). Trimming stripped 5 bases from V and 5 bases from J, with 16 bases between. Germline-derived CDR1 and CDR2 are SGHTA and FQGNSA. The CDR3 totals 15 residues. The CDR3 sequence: CASSRSGGNDQPQHF. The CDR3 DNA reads TGTGCCAGCAGCCGTAGTGGGGGGAATGATCAGCCCCAGCATTTT.

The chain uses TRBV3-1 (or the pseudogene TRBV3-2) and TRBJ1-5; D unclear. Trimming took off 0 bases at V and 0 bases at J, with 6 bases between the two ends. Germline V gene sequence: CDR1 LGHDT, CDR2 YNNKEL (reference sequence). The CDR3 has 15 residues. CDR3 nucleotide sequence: TGTGCCAGCAGCCAAGATACAGTTAGCAATCAGCCCCAGCATTTT. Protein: CASSQDTVSNQPQHF.

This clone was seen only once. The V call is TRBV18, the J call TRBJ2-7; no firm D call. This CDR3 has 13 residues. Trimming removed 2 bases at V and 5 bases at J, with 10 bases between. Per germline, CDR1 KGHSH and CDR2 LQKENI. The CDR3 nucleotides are TGTGCCAGCTCACCAGGTCGGTCGAACGAGCAGTACTTC. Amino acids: CASSPGRSNEQYF.

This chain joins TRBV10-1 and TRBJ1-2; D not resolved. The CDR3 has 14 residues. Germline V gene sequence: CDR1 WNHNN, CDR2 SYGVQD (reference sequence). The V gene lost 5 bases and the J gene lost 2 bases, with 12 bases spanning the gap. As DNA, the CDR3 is TGCGCCAGCAGTACCCGGGAGGGAAACTATGGCTACACCTTC. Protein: CASSTREGNYGYTF.

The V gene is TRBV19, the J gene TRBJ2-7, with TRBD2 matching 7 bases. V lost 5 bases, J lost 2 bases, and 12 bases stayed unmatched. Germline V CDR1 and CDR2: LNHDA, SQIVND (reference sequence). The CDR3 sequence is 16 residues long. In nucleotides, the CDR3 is TGTGCCAGTAGTTCCCCGGGAGCGGGGACTGCCTACGAGCAGTACTTC. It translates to CASSSPGAGTAYEQYF.

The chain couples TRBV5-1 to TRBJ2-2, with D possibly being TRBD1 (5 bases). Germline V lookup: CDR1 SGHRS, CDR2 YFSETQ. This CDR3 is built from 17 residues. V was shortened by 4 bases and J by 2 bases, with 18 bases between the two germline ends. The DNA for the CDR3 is TGCGCCAGCAGCCCGCGACTCAGGGCAGTCAACACCGGGGAGCTGTTTTTT. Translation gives CASSPRLRAVNTGELFF.

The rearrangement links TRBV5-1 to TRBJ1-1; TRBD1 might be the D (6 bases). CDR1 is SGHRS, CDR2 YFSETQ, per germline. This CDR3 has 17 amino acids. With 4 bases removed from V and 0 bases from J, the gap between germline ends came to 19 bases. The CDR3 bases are TGCGCCAGCAGCCCCTTAACAGGGAACCTAGTGAACACTGAAGCTTTCTTT. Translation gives CASSPLTGNLVNTEAFF.

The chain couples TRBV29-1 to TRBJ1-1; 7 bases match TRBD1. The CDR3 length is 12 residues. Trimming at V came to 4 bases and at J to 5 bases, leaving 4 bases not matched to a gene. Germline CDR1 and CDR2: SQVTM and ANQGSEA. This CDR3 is CSVGRGPTEAFF. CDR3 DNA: TGCAGCGTTGGGAGGGGGCCTACTGAAGCTTTCTTT. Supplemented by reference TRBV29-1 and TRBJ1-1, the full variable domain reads SAVISQKPSRDICQRGTSLTIQCQVDSQVTMMFWYRQQPGQSLTLIATANQGSEATYESGFVIDKFPISRPNLTFSTLTVSNMSPEDSSIYLCSVGRGPTEAFFGQGTRLTVV.

The CDR3 spells CAWSLDRVQETQYF. CDR3 sequence (DNA): TGTGCCTGGAGCCTAGACAGGGTCCAAGAGACCCAGTACTTC. The rearrangement joins TRBV30 to TRBJ2-5; TRBD1 matches 7 bases. Losses at the gene ends were 3 bases for V and 1 base for J; bases not matched to a gene: 5. CDR1 and CDR2 from the germline V gene are GTSNPN and SVGIG (reference sequence). This CDR3 is 14 amino acids long.

The CDR3, as DNA: TGCGCCAGCAGCAGGACAGGGGATAGCAATCAGCCCCAGCATTTT. Protein sequence: CASSRTGDSNQPQHF. The chain has TRBV5-1 and TRBJ1-5; 9 nucleotides line up with TRBD1. The CDR3 has 15 residues. Trimming cost V 4 bases and J 0 bases; bases outside gene matches: 2. The germline V gene has CDR1 SGHRS and CDR2 YFSETQ.

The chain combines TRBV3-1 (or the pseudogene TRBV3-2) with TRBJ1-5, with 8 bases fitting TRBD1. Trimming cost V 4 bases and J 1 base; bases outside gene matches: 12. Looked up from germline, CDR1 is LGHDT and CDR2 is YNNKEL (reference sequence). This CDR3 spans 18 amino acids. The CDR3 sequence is CASSPAGTGGSSNQPQHF. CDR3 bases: TGTGCCAGCAGCCCCGCCGGGACAGGCGGTAGCAGCAATCAGCCCCAGCATTTT.

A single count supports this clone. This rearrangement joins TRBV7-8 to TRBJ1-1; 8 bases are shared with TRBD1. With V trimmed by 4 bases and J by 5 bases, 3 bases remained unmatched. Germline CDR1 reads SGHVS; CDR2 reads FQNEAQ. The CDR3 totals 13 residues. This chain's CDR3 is CASSSGQGTEAFF. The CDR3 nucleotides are TGTGCCAGCAGCTCTGGACAGGGAACTGAAGCTTTCTTT. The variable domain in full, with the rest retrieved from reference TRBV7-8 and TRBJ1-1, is GAGVSQSPRYKVAKRGQDVALRCDPISGHVSLFWYQQALGQGPEFLTYFQNEAQLDKSGLPSDRFFAERPEGSVSTLKIQRTQQEDSAVYLCASSSGQGTEAFFGQGTRLTVV.

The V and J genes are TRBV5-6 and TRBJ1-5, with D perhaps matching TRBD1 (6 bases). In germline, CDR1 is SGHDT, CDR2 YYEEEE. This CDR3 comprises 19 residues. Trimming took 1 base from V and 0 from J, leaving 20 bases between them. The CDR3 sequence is CASSLLGTTLMGSNQPQHF. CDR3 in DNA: TGTGCCAGCAGCTTGCTTGGGACAACTTTAATGGGTAGCAATCAGCCCCAGCATTTT.

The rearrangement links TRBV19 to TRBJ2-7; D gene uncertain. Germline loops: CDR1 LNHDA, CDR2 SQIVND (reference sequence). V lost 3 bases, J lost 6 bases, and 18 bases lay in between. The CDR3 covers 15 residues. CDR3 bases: TGTGCCAGTAGTATCCTGGCCGGGCCCCATGGCGAGCAGTACTTC. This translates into CASSILAGPHGEQYF.

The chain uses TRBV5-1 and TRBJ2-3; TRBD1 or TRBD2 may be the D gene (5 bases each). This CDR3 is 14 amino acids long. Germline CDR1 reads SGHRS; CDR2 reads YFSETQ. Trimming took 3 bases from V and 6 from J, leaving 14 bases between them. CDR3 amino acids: CASSSLGGTDTQYF. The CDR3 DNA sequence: TGCGCCAGCAGCTCCCTAGGTGGGACGGATACGCAGTATTTT.

CDR3 bases: TGTGCCAGCAGCGTAGAGGCAGGGGGCGATTCACCCCTCCACTTT. Its protein product is CASSVEAGGDSPLHF. The chain links TRBV9 to TRBJ1-6, with 8 bases aligning to TRBD1. The CDR3 is 15 amino acids. Germline loops: CDR1 SGDLS, CDR2 YYNGEE. V dropped 0 bases and J dropped 8; count of bases not matched to a gene: 4.